This TCR beta chain came from a study of T cells in narcolepsy (dated by TCRdb to 2016 to 2019). General notes on the study: Patients with narcolepsy type 1 or type 2 (NT1, NT2) and healthy control donors were enrolled in the study. Autoreactive T cells targeting hypocretin neuron self-antigens (hypocretin, TRIB2) were sought in narcolepsy patients, and TCR Vbeta sequencing was used to track clonotypes in blood and CSF. General conclusions and limits of the study: According to the report, autoreactive clonotypes were detected serially in the blood of the same patients and of different patients, but not in healthy controls. Certain blood memory CD4+ repertoires from patients and controls had no sequences that matched autoreactive T cell clones. Plots that compared CSF and blood CD4+ T cell clonotypes from the same patient highlighted HCRT-specific and TRIB2-specific autoreactive clonotypes. Numbers of sequenced blood memory CD4+ clonotypes were comparable, with averages of about 39,494 in patients and 33,354 in controls.

For TCR Vbeta sequencing, memory CD4+ T cells were sorted ex vivo from the peripheral blood of narcolepsy patients and healthy controls. Based on the germline V gene (reference sequence), the CDR1 and CDR2 sequences are MNHNY and SVGAGI. The CDR3 has 12 amino acids, counting the end cysteine and phenylalanine. The sequence is cut down to CDR3 DNA, 36 bases in frame from base 1. Between the V and J ends, shortened by 6 bases and 2 bases respectively, the junction contains 8 bases. On this clone itself: Its cognate antigen has yet to be identified. No much larger clone is present one base from it, and per-base qualities are unavailable.

Receptor libraries were prepared by the immunoSEQ multiplex PCR assay. The table comes from immuneACCESS by way of TCRdb, which keeps in-frame sequences with V and J called. Part of the clones is missing from these tables; in studies checked, under half for an unresolved V gene and the rest for unknown reasons. The sample includes about 27,000 clones, with about four fifths observed a single time. Clones ranked in the top ten supply about 1.3% of the sample. The rearrangement combines TRBV6-6 with TRBJ2-7; the D gene is not confidently resolved. The receptor was isolated from a human donor with narcolepsy. Sequenced input: CD45RA- memory CD4+ T cells from PBMCs. The sample's cell subset or site label is to be understood as: memory T cells sorted ex vivo from peripheral blood. This receptor carries the CDR3 CASSPTTYEQYF. The DNA sequence reads TGTGCCAGCAGCCCTACCACCTACGAGCAGTACTTC.